This T cell receptor beta chain comes out of a study of CD8 T cells in ankylosing spondylitis. V was pared by 9 bases and J by 3 bases, with 12 bases between. Looked up from germline, CDR1 is SNHLY and CDR2 is FYNNEI. The CDR3 runs to 12 residues. MiXCR, applied by TCRdb to the 5' RACE reads, yields one record per CDR3 protein. The table has about 69,000 distinct CDR3 sequences, over 4% seen once. Overall study findings and caveats: Characteristic, it appeared, of ankylosing spondylitis blood was a TCR beta motif of several highly homologous variants. Clones linked to the disease showed a CD8+ phenotype. They occurred at relatively low frequencies in peripheral blood.

This clonotype was seen many times. No antigen is known for it. This TCR derives from a male donor with ankylosing spondylitis or in good health (not recorded which). This rearrangement joins TRBV2 to TRBJ2-7; a possible D gene is TRBD2 (5 bases). Sequenced: blood, either unsorted or a sorted T cell fraction (not recorded which). CDR3 amino acids: CASGGGYYEQYF. CDR3 nucleotides: TGTGCCAGTGGTGGCGGGTACTACGAGCAGTACTTC. Combining the CDR3 with reference TRBV2 and TRBJ2-7 gives the whole variable domain EPEVTQTPSHQVTQMGQEVILRCVPISNHLYFYWYRQILGQKVEFLVSFYNNEISEKSEIFDDQFSVERPDGSNFTLKIRSTKLEDSAMYFCASGGGYYEQYFGPGTRLTVT.